This T cell receptor beta chain was documented in a study of blood T cell repertoires in COVID-19. Study-level information: Acute and convalescent COVID-19 samples came from the United States, Italy and Spain.

In the study's own analysis: Estimation of nucleated cell counts was performed using reference gene primer amplification. Profiling relied on immunoSEQ multiplex PCR, and the TCRdb table lists in-frame clones only, not all of them. The V and J calls and clone size are taken from that table; D and trimming were inferred from the DNA. The sample contains 200,000 to 250,000 clones, roughly 77% of which appear only once. This study enrolled people aged about 18 to 100 from approximately 25 US geographic areas. Cohort 3 recovery required two negative PCRs, clearance, or symptom resolution. CDR3 size: 14 residues. V dropped 6 bases and J dropped 6 bases, with 15 bases sitting between them. Germline V gives CDR1 SGHRS, CDR2 YFSETQ.

Sequenced sample: PBMCs or T cells enriched from blood (not recorded which). The chain links TRBV5-1 to TRBJ1-4; TRBD1 might be the D (5 bases). This receptor was identified in a man aged 40-49 years who had recovered from COVID-19. CDR3 nucleotides: TGCGCCAGCAAACTTAGGGGAGGGGATGAAAAACTGTTTTTT. This codes for CASKLRGGDEKLFF.